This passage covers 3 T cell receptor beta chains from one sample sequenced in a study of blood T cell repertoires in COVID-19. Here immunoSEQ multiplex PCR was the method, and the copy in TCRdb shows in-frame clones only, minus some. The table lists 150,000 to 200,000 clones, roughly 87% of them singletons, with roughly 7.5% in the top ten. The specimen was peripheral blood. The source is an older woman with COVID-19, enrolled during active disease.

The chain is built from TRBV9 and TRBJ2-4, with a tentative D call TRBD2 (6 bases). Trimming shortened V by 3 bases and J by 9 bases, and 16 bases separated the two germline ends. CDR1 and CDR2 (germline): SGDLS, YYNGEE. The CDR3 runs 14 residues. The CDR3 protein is CASSAEVAGSIQYF. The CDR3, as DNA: TGTGCCAGCAGCGCGGAAGTGGCGGGGAGCATTCAGTACTTC.

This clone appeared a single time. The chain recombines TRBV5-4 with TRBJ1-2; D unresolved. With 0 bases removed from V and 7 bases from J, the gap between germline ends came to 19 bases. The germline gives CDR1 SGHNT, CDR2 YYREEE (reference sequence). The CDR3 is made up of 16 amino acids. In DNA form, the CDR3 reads TGTGCCAGCAGCTTGGGAAGTCACAGCACCAAGGCTGGCTACACCTTC. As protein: CASSLGSHSTKAGYTF.

CDR3 region: CASSLQGGIDTQYF. The CDR3 region has the DNA TGCGCCAGCAGCTTACAGGGGGGCATCGATACGCAGTATTTT. The rearrangement links TRBV5-1 to TRBJ2-3, with 8 bases matching TRBD1. With V trimmed by 2 bases and J by 6 bases, 5 bases remained unmatched. This CDR3 contains 14 residues. Germline V gene data show CDR1 as SGHRS and CDR2 as YFSETQ.